This record looks at one TCR beta chain sequence and its context. The entry originates in a study of blood T cell repertoires in COVID-19. Study-wide background: The United States, Italy and Spain were the sources of the acute and convalescent COVID-19 samples. PBMCs, B-cell-depleted T cells, or T cells provided the cDNA or gDNA that made up the material.

The CDR3 consists of 13 residues. V lost 1 base, J lost 6 bases, and 10 bases lay in between. CDR1 is SGHTA and CDR2 is FQGNSA in the germline V gene. Original processing notes: Reference gene primer amplification yielded estimated nucleated cell counts. TCRdb's copy holds only in-frame clones and misses some; the assay was immunoSEQ multiplex PCR. The V and J calls and the clone size are those of that table, but D and trimming were determined from the DNA. The sample lists a few hundred thousand clones, around 86% occurring once. The TCR sequence derives from an older man with acute or convalescent COVID-19. Sequenced sample: peripheral blood. The J gene is TRBJ2-7, the V gene TRBV7-2; D not certain. CDR3 region: CASSLGLGLEQYF. CDR3 sequence (DNA): TGTGCCAGCAGCTTAGGGCTAGGTCTCGAGCAGTACTTC.